Listed here are 2 T cell receptor beta chains from one sample, sequenced in a study of PD-1 blockade in mismatch repair-deficient tumors. Produced via immunoSEQ multiplex PCR; TCRdb's table is partial and in-frame only. This table has about 63,000 clones, around 88% appearing once. The sample here was peripheral blood, taken 52 weeks after starting pembrolizumab. The receptors derive from an adult with mismatch repair-deficient cancer.

CDR3 DNA sequence: TGTGCCAGCAGCTTAGGGAACCGAAATCAGCCCCAGCATTTT. It translates to CASSLGNRNQPQHF. The chain employs TRBV7-2 and TRBJ1-5, with D unclear. The V gene's germline CDR1 is SGHTA and CDR2 FQGNSA. V lost 1 base to trimming and J lost 4 bases, with 8 bases between them. The CDR3 is made up of 14 amino acids.

The genes are TRBV15 and TRBJ1-1; D gene unclear. The germline V and J ends were trimmed by 1 base and 7 bases, with 10 bases remaining between them. CDR3 size: 13 residues. Germline-derived CDR1 and CDR2 are LNHNV and YYDKDF (reference sequence). The CDR3 DNA is TGTGCCACCAGCAGAGGAGGGAAGAGTGAAGCTTTCTTT. Its protein product is CATSRGGKSEAFF.